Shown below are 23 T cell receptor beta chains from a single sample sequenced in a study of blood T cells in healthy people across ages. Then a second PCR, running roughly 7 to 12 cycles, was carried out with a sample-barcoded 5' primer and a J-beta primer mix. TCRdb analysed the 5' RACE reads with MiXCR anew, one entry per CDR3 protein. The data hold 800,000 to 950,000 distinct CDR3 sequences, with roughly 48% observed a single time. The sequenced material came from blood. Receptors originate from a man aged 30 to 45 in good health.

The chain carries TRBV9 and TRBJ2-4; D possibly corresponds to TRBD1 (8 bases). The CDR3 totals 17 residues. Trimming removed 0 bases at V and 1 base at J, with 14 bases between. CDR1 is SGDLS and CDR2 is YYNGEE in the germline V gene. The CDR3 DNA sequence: TGTGCCAGCAGCGTAGTGACAGGGGAGGGGGCCAAAAACATTCAGTACTTC. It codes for CASSVVTGEGAKNIQYF.

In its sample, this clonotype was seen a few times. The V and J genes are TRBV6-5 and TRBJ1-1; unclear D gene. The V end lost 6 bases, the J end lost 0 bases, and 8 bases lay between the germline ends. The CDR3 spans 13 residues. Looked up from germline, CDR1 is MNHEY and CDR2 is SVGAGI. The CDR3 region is CASSRTVNTEAFF. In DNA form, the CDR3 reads TGTGCCAGCAGCCGCACAGTGAACACTGAAGCTTTCTTT.

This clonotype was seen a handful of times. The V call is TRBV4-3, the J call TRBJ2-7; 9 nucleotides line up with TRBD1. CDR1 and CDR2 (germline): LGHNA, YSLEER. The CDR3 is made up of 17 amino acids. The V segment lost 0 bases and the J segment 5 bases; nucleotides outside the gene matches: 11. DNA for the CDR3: TGCGCCAGCAGCCAAGATGGGGTGGGACAGGGTTCCCACGAGCAGTACTTC. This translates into CASSQDGVGQGSHEQYF.

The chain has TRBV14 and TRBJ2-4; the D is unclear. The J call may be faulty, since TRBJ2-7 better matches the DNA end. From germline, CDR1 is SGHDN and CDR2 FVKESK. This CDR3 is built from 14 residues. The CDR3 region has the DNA TGTGCCAGCAGCCAAGGGTGGGAAGGGTACGAGCAGTACTTC. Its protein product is CASSQGWEGYEQYF.

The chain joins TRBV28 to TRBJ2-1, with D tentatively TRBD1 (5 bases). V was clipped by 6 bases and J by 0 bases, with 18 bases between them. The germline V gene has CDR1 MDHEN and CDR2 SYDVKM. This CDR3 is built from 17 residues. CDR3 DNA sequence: TGTGCCAGCAGAGGGGTGTCGCACCTAAGCTCCTACAATGAGCAGTTCTTC. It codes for CASRGVSHLSSYNEQFF.

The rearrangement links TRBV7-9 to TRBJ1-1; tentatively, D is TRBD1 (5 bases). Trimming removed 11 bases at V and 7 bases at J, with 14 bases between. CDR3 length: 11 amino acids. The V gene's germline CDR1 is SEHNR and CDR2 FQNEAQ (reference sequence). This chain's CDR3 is CALHRDSEAFF. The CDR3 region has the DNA TGTGCCCTCCATCGCGACAGTGAAGCTTTCTTT.

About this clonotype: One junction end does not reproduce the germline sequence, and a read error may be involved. Here the CDR3 reads CASSLDGRNTNTGAFF. The DNA of the CDR3 is TGTGCCAGCAGCTTAGACGGCAGAAACACGAACACTGGAGCTTTCTTT. The V gene is TRBV7-6, the J gene TRBJ1-1; no firm D call. The CDR3 is made up of 16 amino acids. Germline V gene lookup returns CDR1 SGHVS and CDR2 FNYEAQ.

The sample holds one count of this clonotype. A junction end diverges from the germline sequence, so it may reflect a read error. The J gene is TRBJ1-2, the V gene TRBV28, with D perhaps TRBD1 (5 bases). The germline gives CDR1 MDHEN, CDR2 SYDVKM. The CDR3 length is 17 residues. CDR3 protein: CASRDFPQGRANYGCTF. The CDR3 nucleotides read TGTGCCAGCAGAGATTTCCCCCAGGGCAGGGCTAACTATGGCTGCACCTTC.

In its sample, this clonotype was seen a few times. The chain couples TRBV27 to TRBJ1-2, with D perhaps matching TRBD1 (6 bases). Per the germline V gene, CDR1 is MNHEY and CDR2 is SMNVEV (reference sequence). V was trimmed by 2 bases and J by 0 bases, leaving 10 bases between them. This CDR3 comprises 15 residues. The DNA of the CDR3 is TGTGCCAGCAGTTTAGGAGGGACAACTAACTATGGCTACACCTTC. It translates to CASSLGGTTNYGYTF.

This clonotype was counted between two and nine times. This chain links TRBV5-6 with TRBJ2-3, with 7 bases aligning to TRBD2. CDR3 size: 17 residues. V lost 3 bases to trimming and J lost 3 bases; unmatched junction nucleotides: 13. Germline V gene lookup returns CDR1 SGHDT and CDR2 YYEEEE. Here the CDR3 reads CASSWGGSSVWTDTQYF. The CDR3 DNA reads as TGTGCCAGCAGCTGGGGGGGTAGCTCTGTCTGGACAGATACGCAGTATTTT.

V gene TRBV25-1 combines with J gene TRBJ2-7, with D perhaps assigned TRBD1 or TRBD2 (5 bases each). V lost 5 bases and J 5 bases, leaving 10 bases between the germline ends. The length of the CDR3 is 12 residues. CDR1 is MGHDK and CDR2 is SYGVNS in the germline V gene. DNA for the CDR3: TGTGCCAGCAGTCCGGGGACGCACGAGCAGTACTTC. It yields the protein CASSPGTHEQYF.

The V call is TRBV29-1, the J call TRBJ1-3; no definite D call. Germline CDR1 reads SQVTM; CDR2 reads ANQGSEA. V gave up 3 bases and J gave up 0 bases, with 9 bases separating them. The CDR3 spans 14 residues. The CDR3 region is CSVDGRNSGNTIYF. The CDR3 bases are TGCAGCGTTGATGGCAGGAACTCTGGAAACACCATATATTTT.

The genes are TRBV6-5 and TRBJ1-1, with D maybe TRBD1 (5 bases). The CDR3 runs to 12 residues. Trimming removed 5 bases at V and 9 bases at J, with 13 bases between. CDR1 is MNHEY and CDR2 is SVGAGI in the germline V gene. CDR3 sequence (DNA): TGTGCCAGCAGTACCCGGGCAGGGAAAGCTTTCTTT. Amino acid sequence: CASSTRAGKAFF.

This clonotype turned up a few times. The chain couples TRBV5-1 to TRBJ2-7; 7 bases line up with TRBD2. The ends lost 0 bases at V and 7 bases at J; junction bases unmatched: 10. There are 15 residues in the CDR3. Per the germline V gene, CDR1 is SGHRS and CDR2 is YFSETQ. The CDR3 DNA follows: TGCGCCAGCAGCTTGGGAACGACTAGCAATAATGAGCAGTACTTC. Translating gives CASSLGTTSNNEQYF. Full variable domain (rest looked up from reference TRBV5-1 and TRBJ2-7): KAGVTQTPRYLIKTRGQQVTLSCSPISGHRSVSWYQQTPGQGLQFLFEYFSETQRNKGNFPGRFSGRQFSNSRSEMNVSTLELGDSALYLCASSLGTTSNNEQYFGPGTRLTVT.

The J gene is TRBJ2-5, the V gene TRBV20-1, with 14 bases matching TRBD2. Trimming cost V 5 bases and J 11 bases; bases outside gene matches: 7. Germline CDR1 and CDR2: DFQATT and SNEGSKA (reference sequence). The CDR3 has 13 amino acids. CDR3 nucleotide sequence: TGCAGTGCTCACGGGACTAGCGGGAGAGAGCAGTACTTC. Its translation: CSAHGTSGREQYF.

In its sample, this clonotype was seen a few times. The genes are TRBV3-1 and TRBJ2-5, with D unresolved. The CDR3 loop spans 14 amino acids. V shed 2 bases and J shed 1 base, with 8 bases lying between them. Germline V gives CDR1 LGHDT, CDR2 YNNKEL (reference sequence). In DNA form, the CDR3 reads TGTGCCAGCAGCCAATCAGGTCCCCAAGAGACCCAGTACTTC. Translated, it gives CASSQSGPQETQYF.

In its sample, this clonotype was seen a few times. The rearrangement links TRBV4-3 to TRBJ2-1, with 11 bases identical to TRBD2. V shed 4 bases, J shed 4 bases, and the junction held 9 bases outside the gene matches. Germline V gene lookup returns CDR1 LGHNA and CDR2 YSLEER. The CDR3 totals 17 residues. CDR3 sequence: CASSPTSGTSGYNEQFF. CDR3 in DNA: TGCGCCAGCAGCCCAACCTCAGGGACTAGCGGATACAATGAGCAGTTCTTC.

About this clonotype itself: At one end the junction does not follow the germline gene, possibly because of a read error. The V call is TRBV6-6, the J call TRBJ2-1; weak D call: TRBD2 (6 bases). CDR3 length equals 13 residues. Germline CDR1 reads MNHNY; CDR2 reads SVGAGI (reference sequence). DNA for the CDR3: TGTGCCAGCAGCCCCTCGGGGGAATTTGAGCAATTCTTC. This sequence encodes CASSPSGEFEQFF.

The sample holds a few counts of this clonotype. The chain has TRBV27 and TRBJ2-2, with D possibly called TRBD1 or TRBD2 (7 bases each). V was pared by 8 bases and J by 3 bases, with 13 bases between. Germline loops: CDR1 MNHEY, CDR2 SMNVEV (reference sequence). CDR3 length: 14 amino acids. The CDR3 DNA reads TGTGCCAGCTCCAGGGGGGGGGACACCGGGGAGCTGTTTTTT. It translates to CASSRGGDTGELFF.

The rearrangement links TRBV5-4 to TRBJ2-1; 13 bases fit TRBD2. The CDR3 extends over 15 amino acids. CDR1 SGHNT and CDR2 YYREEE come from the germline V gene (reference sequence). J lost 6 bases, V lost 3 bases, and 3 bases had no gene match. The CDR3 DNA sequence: TGTGCCAGCAGCTCCAGACTAGCGGGGGGCAATGAGCAGTTCTTC. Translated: CASSSRLAGGNEQFF.

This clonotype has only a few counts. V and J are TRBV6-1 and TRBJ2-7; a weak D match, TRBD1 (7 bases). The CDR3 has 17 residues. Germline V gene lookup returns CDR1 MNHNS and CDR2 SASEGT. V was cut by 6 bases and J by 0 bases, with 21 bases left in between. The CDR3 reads CASSSAGQRINSYEQYF. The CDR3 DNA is TGTGCCAGCAGCAGCGCGGGACAGAGAATTAACTCCTACGAGCAGTACTTC.

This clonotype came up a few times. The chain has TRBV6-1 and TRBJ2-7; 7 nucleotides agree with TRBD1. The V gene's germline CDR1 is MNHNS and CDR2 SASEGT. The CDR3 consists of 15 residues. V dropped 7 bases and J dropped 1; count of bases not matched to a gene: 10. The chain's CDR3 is CASNTRDSRSYEQYF. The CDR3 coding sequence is TGTGCCAGCAATACAAGGGACAGCCGATCCTACGAGCAGTACTTC.

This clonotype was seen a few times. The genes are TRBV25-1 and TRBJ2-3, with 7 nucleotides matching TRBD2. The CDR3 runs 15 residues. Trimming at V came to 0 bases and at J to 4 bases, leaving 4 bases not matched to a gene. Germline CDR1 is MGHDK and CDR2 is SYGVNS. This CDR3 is CASSEYGGTSDTQYF. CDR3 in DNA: TGTGCCAGCAGTGAATACGGGGGGACCTCAGATACGCAGTATTTT. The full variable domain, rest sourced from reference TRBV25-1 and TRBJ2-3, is EADIYQTPRYLVIGTGKKITLECSQTMGHDKMYWYQQDPGMELHLIHYSYGVNSTEKGDLSSESTVSRIRTEHFPLTLESARPSHTSQYLCASSEYGGTSDTQYFGPGTRLTVL.